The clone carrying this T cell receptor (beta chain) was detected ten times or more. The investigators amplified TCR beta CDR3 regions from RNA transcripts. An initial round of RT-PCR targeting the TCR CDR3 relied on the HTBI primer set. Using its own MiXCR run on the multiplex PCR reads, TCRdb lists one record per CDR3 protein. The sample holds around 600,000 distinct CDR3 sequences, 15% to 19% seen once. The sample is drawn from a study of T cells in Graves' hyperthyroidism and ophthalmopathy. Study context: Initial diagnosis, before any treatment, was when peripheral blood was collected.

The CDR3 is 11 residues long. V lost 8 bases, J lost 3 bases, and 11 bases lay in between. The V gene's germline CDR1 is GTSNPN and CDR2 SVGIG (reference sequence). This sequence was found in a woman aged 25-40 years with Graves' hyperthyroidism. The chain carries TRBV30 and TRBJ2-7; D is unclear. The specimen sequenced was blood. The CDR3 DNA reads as TGTGCCGGAAATATAGGCTACGAGCAGTACTTC. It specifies CAGNIGYEQYF.